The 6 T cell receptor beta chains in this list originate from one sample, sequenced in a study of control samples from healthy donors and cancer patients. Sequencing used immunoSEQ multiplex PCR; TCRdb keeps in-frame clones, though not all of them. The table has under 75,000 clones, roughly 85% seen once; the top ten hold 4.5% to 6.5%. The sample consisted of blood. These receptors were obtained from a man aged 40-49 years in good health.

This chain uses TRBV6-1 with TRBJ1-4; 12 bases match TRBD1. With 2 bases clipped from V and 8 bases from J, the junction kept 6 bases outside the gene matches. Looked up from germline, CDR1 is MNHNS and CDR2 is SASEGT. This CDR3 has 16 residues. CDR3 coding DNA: TGTGCCAGCAGTGAATCCTCCGGGACAGGGGGCGAAAAACTGTTTTTT. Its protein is CASSESSGTGGEKLFF.

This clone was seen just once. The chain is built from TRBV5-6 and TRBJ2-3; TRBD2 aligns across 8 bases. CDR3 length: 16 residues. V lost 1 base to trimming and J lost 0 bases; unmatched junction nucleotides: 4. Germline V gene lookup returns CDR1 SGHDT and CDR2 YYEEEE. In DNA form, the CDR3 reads TGTGCCAGCAGCTTGCCCCTAGCGGGTAGCACAGATACGCAGTATTTT. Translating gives CASSLPLAGSTDTQYF.

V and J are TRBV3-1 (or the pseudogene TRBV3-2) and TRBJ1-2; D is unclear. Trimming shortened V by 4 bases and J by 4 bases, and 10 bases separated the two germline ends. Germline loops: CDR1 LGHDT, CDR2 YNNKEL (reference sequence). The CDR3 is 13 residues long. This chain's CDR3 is CASSLTEGYGYTF. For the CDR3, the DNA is TGTGCCAGCAGCCTGACGGAGGGCTATGGCTACACCTTC.

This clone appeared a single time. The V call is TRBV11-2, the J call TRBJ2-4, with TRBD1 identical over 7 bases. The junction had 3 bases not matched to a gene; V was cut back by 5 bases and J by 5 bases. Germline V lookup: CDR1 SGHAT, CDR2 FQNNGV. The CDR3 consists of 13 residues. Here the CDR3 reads CASSQDRENIQYF. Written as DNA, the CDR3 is TGTGCCAGCAGCCAAGACAGGGAAAACATTCAGTACTTC.

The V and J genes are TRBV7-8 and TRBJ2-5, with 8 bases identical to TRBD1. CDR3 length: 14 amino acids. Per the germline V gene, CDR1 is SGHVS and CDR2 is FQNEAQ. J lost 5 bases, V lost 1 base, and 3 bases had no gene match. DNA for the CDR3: TGTGCCAGCAGCTTAGGGGGACAGGCGGAGACCCAGTACTTC. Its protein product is CASSLGGQAETQYF. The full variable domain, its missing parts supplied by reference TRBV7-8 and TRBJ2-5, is GAGVSQSPRYKVAKRGQDVALRCDPISGHVSLFWYQQALGQGPEFLTYFQNEAQLDKSGLPSDRFFAERPEGSVSTLKIQRTQQEDSAVYLCASSLGGQAETQYFGPGTRLLVL.

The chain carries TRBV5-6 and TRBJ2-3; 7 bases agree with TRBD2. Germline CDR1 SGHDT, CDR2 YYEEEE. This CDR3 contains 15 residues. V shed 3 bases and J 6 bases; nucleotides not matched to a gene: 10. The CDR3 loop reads CASSSLGLVVDTQYF. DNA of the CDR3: TGTGCCAGCAGCTCCCTTGGACTAGTAGTGGATACGCAGTATTTT.